Shown below are 20 T cell receptor beta chains from a single sample sequenced in a study of T and B cells in COVID-19 patients. From blood, roughly 250-550 ng of genomic DNA served as TRB template. BIOMED2 TRB-A/B primer pools were used in multiplex TRB PCR. TCRdb reprocessed the multiplex PCR reads with MiXCR, giving one entry per CDR3 protein. The sample carries approximately 15,000 distinct CDR3 sequences, about 26% recorded once. Material for sequencing was blood. Receptors originate from a human donor who had recovered from COVID-19.

This clonotype was observed a handful of times. This chain connects TRBV12-3 or TRBV12-4 to TRBJ2-5; TRBD1 agrees at 7 bases. This CDR3 region has 13 residues. V lost 6 bases, J lost 3 bases, and 4 bases stayed unmatched. CDR3 in amino acids: CASRHGTEETQYF. CDR3 coding DNA: TGTGCCAGCAGACATGGGACAGAAGAGACCCAGTACTTC.

In the case of this clonotype: This may be a read error, as it is one base from a much larger clone. The chain employs TRBV19 and TRBJ2-3, with 7 bases fitting TRBD2. The germline V gene has CDR1 LNHDA and CDR2 SQIVND (reference sequence). This CDR3 has 14 residues. Unmatched junction bases numbered 8, after V lost 5 bases and J lost 6 bases. The CDR3 nucleotides read TGTGCCAGTAGTTTCCCGCGGGAGAGGGATACGCAGTATTTT. Residues: CASSFPRERDTQYF. Complete variable domain (other parts from reference TRBV19 and TRBJ2-3): DGGITQSPKYLFRKEGQNVTLSCEQNLNHDAMYWYRQDPGQGLRLIYYSQIVNDFQKGDIAEGYSVSREKKESFPLTVTSAQKNPTAFYLCASSFPRERDTQYFGPGTRLTVL.

V gene TRBV10-3 combines with J gene TRBJ1-5, with 8 bases lining up with TRBD1. V trimming: 6 bases; J trimming: 1 base; junction bases outside the gene matches: 5. CDR3 length: 15 amino acids. The V gene's germline CDR1 is ENHRY and CDR2 SYGVKD. The CDR3 region is CAISPDRGSNQPQHF. CDR3 DNA sequence: TGTGCCATCAGCCCCGACAGGGGAAGCAATCAGCCCCAGCATTTT.

The V and J genes are TRBV11-3 and TRBJ2-3, with D possibly matching TRBD1 (5 bases). This CDR3 is 15 amino acids long. CDR1 is SGHNT and CDR2 is YENEEA in the germline V gene. Trimming removed 4 bases from V and 5 bases from J, with 16 bases in between. The CDR3 sequence: CASSWRKGPQDTQYF. The CDR3 DNA sequence: TGTGCCAGCAGCTGGCGCAAGGGGCCTCAAGATACGCAGTATTTT.

This clonotype was seen more than once but under ten times. The chain links TRBV27 to TRBJ2-7, with 12 bases matching TRBD2. The CDR3 sequence is 16 residues long. Germline CDR1 MNHEY, CDR2 SMNVEV (reference sequence). The J segment lost 4 bases and the V segment lost 2 bases, leaving 6 bases of the junction unmatched. In nucleotides, the CDR3 is TGTGCCAGCAGTTTACTGACTAGCGGGAGTGGGTACGAGCAGTACTTC. This gives the protein CASSLLTSGSGYEQYF.

This clonotype rates as medium-sized. The chain has TRBV19 and TRBJ2-6, with TRBD2 identical over 8 bases. The V segment lost 1 base and the J segment 0 bases; nucleotides outside the gene matches: 2. CDR3 length equals 17 residues. The germline V gene has CDR1 LNHDA and CDR2 SQIVND (reference sequence). The CDR3: CASSIAAGGSGANVLTF. The CDR3 nucleotides read TGTGCCAGTAGTATAGCGGCGGGAGGCTCTGGGGCCAACGTCCTGACTTTC.

The chain combines TRBV5-4 with TRBJ2-1; TRBD1 might be the D (6 bases). CDR1 is SGHNT and CDR2 is YYREEE in the germline V gene (reference sequence). The CDR3 consists of 15 residues. Trimming removed 0 bases from V and 6 bases from J, with 13 bases in between. CDR3 in amino acids: CASSLDQGTGNEQFF. The CDR3 DNA is TGTGCCAGCAGCTTGGATCAGGGGACCGGCAATGAGCAGTTCTTC.

V is TRBV6-1 and J is TRBJ1-6, with D perhaps matching TRBD1 (5 bases). CDR1 is MNHNS, CDR2 SASEGT, per germline. Trimming pared 7 bases from V and 12 bases from J, leaving 16 bases between. The CDR3 runs to 13 residues. The CDR3 region is CASTRGILEPLHF. CDR3 sequence (DNA): TGTGCCAGCACGAGGGGAATTTTGGAACCCCTCCACTTT.

This clonotype was counted only a few times. An end of the junction does not agree with germline; a read error may underlie this. V usage is TRBV5-1 and J usage is TRBJ2-2; D not resolved. The CDR3 totals 15 residues. The germline gives CDR1 SGHRS, CDR2 YFSETQ. CDR3 nucleotides: TGTGCCAGCAGCTTGCTGACCTCAAACACCGGGGAGCTGTTTTTT. Translated: CASSLLTSNTGELFF.

This clonotype turned up a few times. The V call is TRBV11-3, the J call TRBJ2-3; D is undetermined. V shed 2 bases and J shed 9 bases, with 9 bases lying between them. Germline V CDR1 and CDR2: SGHNT, YENEEA. This CDR3 contains 12 residues. The CDR3 loop reads CASSLKTPTQYF. CDR3 DNA: TGTGCCAGCAGCTTAAAGACACCGACGCAGTATTTT.

The genes are TRBV18 and TRBJ1-1; D is ambiguous. There are 17 residues in the CDR3. Between the trimmed V and J ends, which lost 2 bases and 2 bases, there was a span of 18 bases. The V gene's germline CDR1 is KGHSH and CDR2 LQKENI. DNA of the CDR3: TGTGCCAGCTCACCAATTGGGCCGCGGCTAACTAACACTGAAGCTTTCTTT. It yields the protein CASSPIGPRLTNTEAFF. Complete variable domain (other parts from reference TRBV18 and TRBJ1-1): NAGVMQNPRHLVRRRGQEARLRCSPMKGHSHVYWYRQLPEEGLKFMVYLQKENIIDESGMPKERFSAEFPKEGPSILRIQQVVRGDSAAYFCASSPIGPRLTNTEAFFGQGTRLTVV.

The chain couples TRBV12-3 or TRBV12-4 to TRBJ1-2; D is uncertain. V was shortened by 5 bases and J by 3 bases, with 22 bases between the two germline ends. The CDR3 covers 17 residues. The CDR3 here is CASSPSRRRREDYGYTF. The DNA of the CDR3 is TGTGCCAGCAGTCCTTCCCGAAGGCGTCGTGAAGACTATGGCTACACCTTC.

This clonotype was seen at least ten times. The J gene is TRBJ1-2, the V gene TRBV19, with D uncertain. Per the germline V gene, CDR1 is LNHDA and CDR2 is SQIVND (reference sequence). V was cut by 9 bases and J by 4 bases, with 9 bases left in between. The CDR3 is 11 amino acids. The CDR3 bases are TGTGCCAGCGGCACCCTCTATGGCTACACCTTC. This encodes CASGTLYGYTF.

The chain couples TRBV11-3 to TRBJ2-5, with unresolved D. CDR3 length: 11 amino acids. Trimming left V 1 base short and J 10 bases short, with 7 bases between. CDR1 is SGHNT and CDR2 is YENEEA in the germline V gene. The CDR3 DNA reads as TGTGCCAGCAGCTTAGCCGGTCACCAGTACTTC. Its protein product is CASSLAGHQYF.

The rearrangement links TRBV6-5 to TRBJ1-1; D is ambiguous. Germline assignment: CDR1 MNHEY and CDR2 SVGAGI. The CDR3 has 13 amino acids. V was clipped by 7 bases and J by 7 bases, with 16 bases between them. In nucleotides, the CDR3 is TGTGCCAGCACCTCATTCGCGGCAGTTGAAGCTTTCTTT. Encoded protein: CASTSFAAVEAFF.

A single count supports this clonotype. The CDR3 region has the DNA TGTGCCAGCGGGGGGGAGACCCAGTACTTC. Residues: CASGGETQYF. The V and J genes are TRBV28 and TRBJ2-5, with D possibly TRBD2 on 6 matching bases. V gave up 8 bases and J gave up 5 bases, with 6 bases separating them. This CDR3 region has 10 residues. Germline CDR1 reads MDHEN; CDR2 reads SYDVKM.

This clonotype was seen only a few times. V and J are TRBV7-6 and TRBJ2-1, with D unresolved. This CDR3 region has 14 residues. V gave up 5 bases and J gave up 5 bases, with 13 bases separating them. Germline V gene sequence: CDR1 SGHVS, CDR2 FNYEAQ. CDR3 in amino acids: CASSHYSRDNEQFF. The CDR3, as DNA: TGTGCCAGCAGCCACTACTCCAGAGACAATGAGCAGTTCTTC.

V gene TRBV12-3 or TRBV12-4 combines with J gene TRBJ1-2; TRBD1 might be the D (6 bases). CDR3 length: 12 residues. Trimming removed 7 bases at V and 6 bases at J, with 12 bases between. For the CDR3, the DNA is TGTGCCAGCACTAAGCAGGGGAATGGCTACACCTTC. It translates to CASTKQGNGYTF.

This clonotype was detected only a few times. The rearrangement uses TRBV14 and TRBJ2-1, with D unclear. The V end lost 3 bases, the J end lost 9 bases, and 9 bases lay between the germline ends. Germline V CDR1 and CDR2: SGHDN, FVKESK. The CDR3 extends over 12 amino acids. The CDR3 loop is CASSQTRVEQFF. CDR3 nucleotides: TGTGCCAGCAGCCAGACAAGGGTTGAGCAGTTCTTC.

V gene TRBV5-1 combines with J gene TRBJ1-1, with D perhaps TRBD1 (5 bases). The CDR3 consists of 15 residues. Germline CDR1 is SGHRS and CDR2 is YFSETQ. V gave up 1 base and J gave up 5 bases, with 15 bases separating them. The chain's CDR3 is CASSLYGAGGTEAFF. DNA for the CDR3: TGCGCCAGCAGCTTGTATGGGGCCGGCGGGACTGAAGCTTTCTTT.